The entry below describes one TCR beta chain. The antigen remains undetermined. The data were obtained in a study of shared clonotypes between healthy human individuals. Whole-study context: Donors were two women and a few men aged 18 to 49. CD8 memory received one plate per donor, CD8 naive two, CD4 memory three and CD4 naive three.

The study's findings and limits: The represented genetic and exposure-history diversity was limited by the small number of donors.

Donors included only healthy HIV-negative adults lacking recent acute infections or vaccinations. CDR3 length equals 14 residues. Germline CDR1 is SQVTM and CDR2 is ANQGSEA. J lost 7 bases, V lost 3 bases, and 6 bases had no gene match. TCRdb keeps only in-frame clones here, not all; method: immunoSEQ multiplex PCR. The table includes around 2.1 million clones, around 95% detected once. The clonotype was recovered from a man in his late teens or twenties in good health. The rearrangement links TRBV29-1 to TRBJ1-2; 12 bases map to TRBD1. The sample taken for sequencing was naive CD4+ T cells sorted from blood. Subset noted: CD45RA+ positively selected. CDR3: CSVDGDRGRVGYTF. Written as DNA, the CDR3 is TGCAGCGTTGATGGGGACAGGGGGCGTGTTGGCTACACCTTC.